This entry is about one TCR beta chain. The data were obtained in a study of cytomegalovirus exposure and HLA in healthy donors. For the study at large: Genetic ancestry analysis placed approximately 79% of the 300 to 400 donors that were genotyped in the Caucasian-associated cluster.

Researchers ran the PCR with 60 Vbeta and 13 Jbeta primers. Authors' data handling: Later, 65 million to 85 million unique TCR beta chains were counted in an analysis, and roughly 11 million of them were shared. Only in-frame clones appear in the TCRdb table, and some are missing; sequencing was by immunoSEQ multiplex PCR. That table supplies the V and J calls and clone size; D and trimming were determined from the DNA. Here the sample spans approximately 170,000 clones, about 85% being singletons. CDR3 size: 14 residues. Germline V lookup: CDR1 SGHTA, CDR2 FQGNSA. V lost 4 bases to trimming and J lost 10 bases; unmatched junction nucleotides: 4.

The J gene is TRBJ2-3, the V gene TRBV7-2; 14 bases map to TRBD2. The clonotype originates from a woman aged 50 to 65 in good health and CMV-seropositive. Sequenced sample: PBMCs. CDR3 residues: CASSSGLAGESQYF. CDR3 in DNA: TGTGCCAGCAGCTCGGGACTAGCGGGAGAATCGCAGTATTTT.